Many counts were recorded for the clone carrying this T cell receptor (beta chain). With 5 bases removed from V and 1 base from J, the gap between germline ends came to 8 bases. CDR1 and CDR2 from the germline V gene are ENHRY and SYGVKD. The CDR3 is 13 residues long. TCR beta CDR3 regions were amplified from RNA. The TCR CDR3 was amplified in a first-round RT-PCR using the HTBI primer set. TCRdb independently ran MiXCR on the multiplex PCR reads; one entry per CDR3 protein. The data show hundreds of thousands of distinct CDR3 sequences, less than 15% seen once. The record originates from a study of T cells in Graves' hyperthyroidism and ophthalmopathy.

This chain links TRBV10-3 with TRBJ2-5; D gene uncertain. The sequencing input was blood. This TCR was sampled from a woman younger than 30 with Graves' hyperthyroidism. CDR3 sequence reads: CAISKDRQETQYF. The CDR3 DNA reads TGTGCCATCAGTAAGGACCGCCAAGAGACCCAGTACTTC.